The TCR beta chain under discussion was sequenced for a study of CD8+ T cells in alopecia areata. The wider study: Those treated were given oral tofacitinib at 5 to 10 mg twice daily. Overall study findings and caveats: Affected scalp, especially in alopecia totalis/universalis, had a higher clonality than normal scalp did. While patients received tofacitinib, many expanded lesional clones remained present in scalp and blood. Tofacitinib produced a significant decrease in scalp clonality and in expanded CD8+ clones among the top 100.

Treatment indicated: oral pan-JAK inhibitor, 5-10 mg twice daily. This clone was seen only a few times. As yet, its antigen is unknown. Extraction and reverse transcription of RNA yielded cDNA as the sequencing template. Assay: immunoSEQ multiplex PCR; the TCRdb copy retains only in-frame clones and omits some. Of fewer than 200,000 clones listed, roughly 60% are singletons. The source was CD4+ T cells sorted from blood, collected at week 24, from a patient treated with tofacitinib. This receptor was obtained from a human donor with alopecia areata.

CDR3 protein: CASSTQQQGNGYTF. CDR3 DNA sequence: TGTGCCAGCAGCACCCAACAACAGGGGAACGGCTACACCTTC. V is TRBV9 and J is TRBJ1-2, with 7 bases aligning to TRBD1. V shed 4 bases and J 8 bases; nucleotides not matched to a gene: 11. The germline V gene has CDR1 SGDLS and CDR2 YYNGEE. The CDR3 covers 14 residues.